A single T cell receptor (beta chain) is shown here with its context. Its antigen is not known. The CDR3 totals 12 residues. Looked up from germline, CDR1 is LNHDA and CDR2 is SQIVND (reference sequence). Triplicate roughly 300,000-cell sorts were made of each CD8+ T cell subset. Naivety in CD8+ T cells corresponded to a CD45RO-CCR7+CD27+CD95- phenotype. These data belong to a study of CXCR3-negative and CXCR3-positive naive CD8 T cells. Study-wide points: Fresh PBMCs went into most assays, and CXCR3 expression partly declined after cryopreservation. Naive cells that were CXCR3-positive had more hydrophobic TRB CDR3s (compared with CXCR3-negative naive cells). No difference in surface CD5 was seen between naive subsets, and TCR strength was inferred from TRB CDR3 properties.

In preparing the TRB cDNA libraries, 5' RACE with UMI labels was used. TCRdb reworked the 5' RACE reads into one entry per CDR3 protein, no DNA. This listing includes approximately 100,000 distinct CDR3 sequences. The sequenced sample consisted of naive CXCR3+ CD8+ T cells from blood. Subset: CD45RO-CCR7+CD27+CD95- naive CD8+ T cells expressing CXCR3 (TNR3+). The chain employs TRBV19 and TRBJ2-1; TCRdb lists TRBD1, though no DNA is available to test this call. This clonotype was obtained from a human donor in good health. Some clones in this sample may be carry-over from other donors' samples. This CDR3 reads CASSNWGDEQFF.